A selection of T cell receptor beta chains follows, all from one sample in a study of cytomegalovirus exposure and HLA in healthy donors. Data came from immunoSEQ multiplex PCR; TCRdb stores just in-frame clones and leaves some out. This table holds 90,000 to 140,000 clones, about 83% found once. The sample comprised PBMCs. Source of these receptors: a man between 18 and 29 years old in good health and CMV-seronegative. Each CDR3 is given with its conserved first and last residue. A D gene is named only where the DNA matches it firmly. The size entry is marked missing in some rows and otherwise reads once, few, many or a size class.

D	V	J	size	length	CDR3	DNA
NA	TRBV7-2	TRBJ2-3	NA	15	CASSLSGPQEDTQYF	TGTGCCAGCAGCTTAAGCGGGCCCCAGGAGGATACGCAGTATTTT
NA	TRBV11-2	TRBJ1-2	NA	12	CASSARQYGYTF	TGTGCCAGCAGCGCAAGACAGTATGGCTACACCTTC
NA	TRBV23-1	TRBJ1-4	NA	15	CASSHSSHIPEKLFF	TGCGCCAGCAGTCATTCATCCCACATCCCGGAAAAACTGTTTTTT
NA	TRBV27	TRBJ2-3	once	16	CASSLSPAQGTDTQYF	TGTGCCAGCAGTTTATCCCCGGCCCAGGGAACAGATACGCAGTATTTT
NA	TRBV12-5	TRBJ1-2	NA	14	CASGLEGFHGGYTF	TGTGCTAGTGGTTTGGAGGGGTTTCATGGTGGCTACACCTTC
NA	TRBV7-9	TRBJ2-1	NA	10	CASNLSEQFF	TGTGCCAGCAACCTCAGTGAGCAGTTCTTC
TRBD2	TRBV7-9	TRBJ2-3	once	15	CASSLEAGATDTQYF	TGTGCCAGCAGCTTGGAAGCGGGAGCTACAGATACGCAGTATTTT
NA	TRBV7-9	TRBJ2-1	NA	16	CASSRAGTSFYNEQFF	TGTGCCAGCAGCCGCGCCGGGACTTCTTTCTACAATGAGCAGTTCTTC
NA	TRBV27	TRBJ1-1	NA	15	CASSFPGRQNTEAFF	TGTGCCAGCAGTTTCCCGGGAAGGCAGAACACTGAAGCTTTCTTT
NA	TRBV30	TRBJ1-3	many	14	CAWSYGDSGNTIYF	TGTGCCTGGAGTTACGGGGACTCTGGAAACACCATATATTTT
NA	TRBV7-2	TRBJ1-2	NA	12	CASSPDFYGYTF	TGTGCCAGCAGCCCGGACTTTTATGGCTACACCTTC
TRBD1	TRBV14	TRBJ1-2	few	13	CASGTGRDYGYTF	TGTGCCAGCGGGACAGGCAGAGACTATGGCTACACCTTC
TRBD1	TRBV7-6	TRBJ1-3	few	15	CASSSGTGYGNTIYF	TGTGCCAGCAGCTCAGGGACAGGGTACGGAAACACCATATATTTT